This TCR beta chain was identified during a study of CXCR3-negative and CXCR3-positive naive CD8 T cells. Study-wide results and limits: The study found more hydrophobic TRB CDR3s in CXCR3-positive naive cells than in CXCR3-negative naive cells.

The libraries of TRB cDNA were prepared using 5' RACE with UMI labels. TCRdb reprocessed the 5' RACE reads and keeps a single row for each CDR3 protein, giving no DNA. The sample totals 84,000 or so distinct CDR3 sequences; its top ten clones hold 0.5% to 0.55%. On this clonotype itself: Its antigen remains unknown.

This CDR3 has 14 amino acids. Germline V gene lookup returns CDR1 LGHNA and CDR2 YNFKEQ. The chain is built from TRBV4-2 and TRBJ2-3; as DNA is missing, the TRBD1 call by TCRdb cannot be tested. Sequenced input: naive CXCR3+ CD8+ T cells from blood. Indicated subset: CD45RO-CCR7+CD27+CD95- naive CD8+ T cells expressing CXCR3 (TNR3+). The source is a human donor in good health. Some clones in this sample may be carry-over from other donors' samples. The CDR3 loop reads CASSQEWGADTQYF.